The 12 T cell receptor beta chains in this list originate from one sample, sequenced in a study of vaccination effects on CD4 cells after COVID-19 (dated by TCRdb to 2022 to 2024). Antigens for these TCRs are unknown. The method was the immunoSEQ multiplex PCR assay. This is the immuneACCESS table as TCRdb keeps it, with only in-frame sequences that have V and J called. A part of the clones is gone; compared with another copy, unresolved V genes explain less than half, and the rest is unexplained. This sample lists around 41,000 clones; around 80% were detected once. About 2.7% of the sample lies in the top ten. After less than 13 days of culture, CD4+ T cells were isolated with the EasySep CD4+ T cell isolation kit. The source material was CD4+ T cells from PBMCs cultured without peptide, sampled before COVID-19 vaccination. All receptors come from a human donor who received a COVID-19 vaccine.

V gene TRBV18 combines with J gene TRBJ2-3; possibly TRBD2 for D (5 bases). CDR3 length: 12 residues. CDR1 is KGHSH and CDR2 is LQKENI in the germline V gene. V lost 4 bases to trimming and J lost 3 bases, with 5 bases between them. CDR3: CASSRETDTQYF. The CDR3 DNA sequence: TGTGCCAGCTCACGGGAGACAGATACGCAGTATTTT.

DNA for the CDR3: TGTGCCAGCAAATCCAGGGGGAGTGAGACCCAGTACTTC. It specifies CASKSRGSETQYF. This chain connects TRBV6-5 to TRBJ2-5, with 7 bases aligning to TRBD1. Germline V gives CDR1 MNHEY, CDR2 SVGAGI. V was clipped by 7 bases and J by 5 bases; unmatched bases: 7. This CDR3 comprises 13 residues.

The chain employs TRBV27 and TRBJ2-1; D might be TRBD2 (6 bases). The V end lost 1 base, the J end lost 11 bases, and 12 bases lay between the germline ends. The germline gives CDR1 MNHEY, CDR2 SMNVEV (reference sequence). This CDR3 contains 13 residues. CDR3 residues: CASSLLAGSQQFF. In nucleotides, the CDR3 is TGTGCCAGCAGTTTATTGGCGGGGAGCCAGCAGTTCTTC.

The chain recombines TRBV27 with TRBJ1-4; possibly TRBD1 for D (5 bases). Trimming shortened V by 5 bases and J by 7 bases, and 20 bases separated the two germline ends. Germline values: CDR1 MNHEY, CDR2 SMNVEV (reference sequence). The CDR3 contains 16 residues. CDR3 sequence: CASSLGTPQGREKLFF. CDR3 coding DNA: TGTGCCAGCAGTCTGGGGACTCCACAAGGTCGTGAAAAACTGTTTTTT.

This clone was seen a few times. J is TRBJ1-3 and V is TRBV6-5, with D unclear. CDR1 and CDR2 from the germline V gene are MNHEY and SVGAGI. Trimming took off 6 bases at V and 4 bases at J, with 10 bases between the two ends. The CDR3 is made up of 13 amino acids. The CDR3 spells CASRAAAGNTIYF. CDR3 sequence (DNA): TGTGCCAGCAGAGCAGCGGCCGGAAACACCATATATTTT.

V gene TRBV5-1 combines with J gene TRBJ2-2, with D possibly being TRBD1 (5 bases). Germline assignment: CDR1 SGHRS and CDR2 YFSETQ. This CDR3 is 14 amino acids long. The V and J ends lost 2 bases and 4 bases respectively, with 9 bases between them. CDR3 sequence (DNA): TGCGCCAGCAGCTTCCAGGGATCCACCGGGGAGCTGTTTTTT. It translates to CASSFQGSTGELFF.

The rearrangement joins TRBV19 to TRBJ1-6; D is perhaps TRBD1 (5 bases). Per the germline V gene, CDR1 is LNHDA and CDR2 is SQIVND (reference sequence). This CDR3 spans 12 amino acids. The CDR3 sequence is CAAGGYNSPLHF. The DNA of the CDR3 is TGTGCTGCGGGGGGGTATAATTCACCCCTCCACTTT.

The CDR3 here is CASSLWGQGTDTQYF. The CDR3, as DNA: TGTGCCAGCAGCCTGTGGGGACAGGGCACAGATACGCAGTATTTT. This chain uses TRBV9 with TRBJ2-3, with 8 bases identical to TRBD1. This CDR3 is 15 amino acids long. Germline CDR1 and CDR2: SGDLS and YYNGEE. The junction had 5 bases not matched to a gene; V was cut back by 4 bases and J by 1 base. Supplemented by reference TRBV9 and TRBJ2-3, the full variable domain reads DSGVTQTPKHLITATGQRVTLRCSPRSGDLSVYWYQQSLDQGLQFLIQYYNGEERAKGNILERFSAQQFPDLHSELNLSSLELGDSALYFCASSLWGQGTDTQYFGPGTRLTVL.

This clone was counted a few times. This rearrangement joins TRBV15 to TRBJ2-7; 7 bases fit TRBD1. This CDR3 contains 14 residues. Germline CDR1 LNHNV, CDR2 YYDKDF (reference sequence). After removal of 6 bases from V and 0 bases from J, the junction contained 5 bases not matched to a gene. CDR3 in amino acids: CATSRGTASYEQYV. For the CDR3, the DNA is TGTGCCACCAGTAGGGGGACAGCCTCCTACGAGCAGTACGTC.

The chain recombines TRBV28 with TRBJ1-2, with TRBD1 matching over 7 bases. The CDR3 has 17 amino acids. The germline V gene has CDR1 MDHEN and CDR2 SYDVKM. V gave up 6 bases and J gave up 2 bases; unmatched junction bases: 15. The CDR3 reads CASSALRDRYTNYGYTF. The DNA for the CDR3 is TGTGCCAGCAGCGCGCTCCGGGACAGATATACGAACTATGGCTACACCTTC.

This clone was recorded a few times. V usage is TRBV2 and J usage is TRBJ1-5; D gene unclear. This CDR3 has 13 residues. CDR1 SNHLY and CDR2 FYNNEI come from the germline V gene. Deletions cut 8 bases from V and 3 bases from J, with 11 bases between. In nucleotides, the CDR3 is TGTGCCAGCTCCGCACAGAACAATCAGCCCCAGCATTTT. It codes for CASSAQNNQPQHF.

The chain employs TRBV4-2 and TRBJ1-5; a weak D match, TRBD1 (6 bases). This CDR3 has 19 amino acids. Trimming removed 0 bases at V and 1 base at J, with 19 bases between. CDR1 and CDR2 from the germline V gene are LGHNA and YNFKEQ. In DNA, the CDR3 is TGTGCCAGCAGCCAAGAAATCCCAACAGGGACTATAAGCAATCAGCCCCAGCATTTT. It is translated as CASSQEIPTGTISNQPQHF.